This T cell receptor (beta chain) was sequenced during a study of Ad26.COV2.S vaccination and SARS-CoV-2 variants (dated by TCRdb to the early 2020s). With respect to the entire study: Vaccine-arm donors came from COV1001, a multicentre, randomized, double-blind, placebo-controlled phase I-IIa trial of Ad26.COV2.S in healthy adults. Ad26.COV2.S was administered intramuscularly at a dose of 5x10^10 or 1x10^11 viral particles, either as one shot or as two shots given 56 days apart. TCRbeta repertoire sequencing served as the tool for gauging how specific and how broad the SARS-CoV-2-reactive T cell receptors were following Ad26.COV2.S vaccination. The TCR-sequenced set comprised around 30 samples: some 20 Ad26.COV2.S vaccine recipients, 5 placebo recipients and 8 SARS-CoV-2 convalescent individuals. Trial participants were randomized into five groups of five, in which low-dose or high-dose Ad26.COV2.S was given once or twice, or placebo was given on both occasions. Investigators remained blinded to trial group allocation during experiments and outcome assessment.

Looking up the germline V gene (reference sequence) yields CDR1 LNHDA and CDR2 SQIVND. Between the V and J ends, shortened by 0 bases and 8 bases respectively, the junction contains 8 bases. The CDR3 runs 13 residues from the cysteine to the phenylalanine. CDR3 DNA only is kept here, 39 bases in frame from base 1. The immunoSEQ Assay was the method used to sequence TCRbeta CDR3 regions. After extraction, genomic DNA underwent amplification by bias-controlled multiplex PCR, followed by high-throughput sequencing. The paper's processing steps were these. To quantify the absolute abundance of each unique TCRbeta CDR3 region, sequences were collapsed and filtered. T cell fraction was estimated by normalizing TCRbeta template counts to usable DNA, which was measured by amplifying reference genes present in all nucleated cells. Repertoire TCRs were annotated as SARS-CoV-2-specific when V gene, CDR3 amino acid sequence and J gene were exactly matched to a known reactive TCR set. The reference SARS-CoV-2 TCR set was obtained from MIRA and was filtered for enrichment in COVID-19-positive ImmuneCODE repertoires, whereby public or cross-reactive TCRs were removed. Drawing on the MIRA antigens, annotated TCRs were analysed further at the level of specific ORF or position within ORF. Breadth was defined as the number of annotated unique rearrangements divided by the total number of unique productive rearrangements, and depth was defined as the summed frequency of the annotated unique rearrangements. Two-sided Wilcoxon rank-sum tests were used to compare TCR breadth between groups. What TCRdb holds here is the immuneACCESS table cut down to in-frame rearrangements. Part of the clones is not present; checked against another copy, under half of the missing clones reflect an unresolved V gene, and the others are unexplained. Clonal size and the V and J genes are those of that table, whereas D and trimming came from the DNA. The sample data list 350,000 to 450,000 clones, and 85% of these were observed just once. The ten largest account for 3.3% of the sample.

As regards this clone: Its antigen remains unidentified. Base qualities were left out, and no much larger clone turns up one base away.

General conclusions and limits of the study: The authors noted that total T cell responses may have been underestimated by the TCR breadth and depth analyses. The study lacked the statistical power to compare responses across vaccine doses or regimens. Comparable non-spike TCR breadth was observed between vaccine and placebo recipients, consistent with only spike being contained in the vaccine. Compared with placebo recipients, Ad26.COV2.S recipients showed higher spike-specific TCR breadth (P = 0.0014). After vaccination, substantial breadth of spike-specific CD8+ and CD4+ T cell responses was reported.

The sample's treatment or condition label is to be understood as: around 19 received Ad26.COV2.S at low or high dose, single or two shots; 5 received placebo; per-sample allocation not given. Repertoires of vaccine and placebo recipients were sequenced from samples taken on day 63 after the first injection. Between 29 July and 7 August 2020, Cohort 1b enrolled 25 adults aged 18-55 years at one site in Boston, USA. Ad26.COV2.S consisted of a replication-incompetent adenovirus type 26 vector by which a prefusion-stabilized SARS-CoV-2 spike protein from the original Wuhan strain was expressed. The specimen was peripheral blood, collected in a trial of Ad26.COV2.S vaccine versus placebo. The receptor comes from a person between 18 and 59 years old who received the Ad26.COV2.S COVID-19 vaccine or a placebo. The sequence joins TRBV19 to TRBJ2-1; a confident D gene designation cannot be given. The CDR3 region reads CASSIEGEYEQFF. The bases read TGTGCCAGTAGTATAGAGGGTGAATATGAGCAGTTCTTC.